Detailed here is one T cell receptor (beta chain). Per the original data handling: Amplification from reference gene primers served as the basis for estimated nucleated cell counts. Produced via immunoSEQ multiplex PCR; TCRdb's table is partial and in-frame only. V and J calls and clone size are given by that table; D and trimming were obtained from the DNA. The table has under 300,000 clones, approximately 86% seen once; the top ten hold 5.5% to 9%. The germline V gene has CDR1 WSHSY and CDR2 SAAADI. The germline V and J ends were trimmed by 2 bases and 11 bases, with 9 bases remaining between them. CDR3 length: 11 residues. The data were taken from a study of blood T cell repertoires in COVID-19. In the study overall: T cells, B-cell-depleted T cells, or PBMCs provided the cDNA or gDNA that served as material.

The sample taken for sequencing was peripheral blood. V and J are TRBV10-2 and TRBJ1-1, with D tentatively TRBD1 (6 bases). The receptor's source is a woman aged 65 to 85 with active or convalescent COVID-19. As DNA, the CDR3 is TGCGCCAGCAGTGAGGGACAGACGGCTTTCTTT. The encoded protein is CASSEGQTAFF.